These 5 T cell receptor beta chains were all obtained from the same sample, sequenced in a study of Ad26.COV2.S vaccination and SARS-CoV-2 variants. Treatment reported: roughly 19 received Ad26.COV2.S at low or high dose, single or two shots; a few received placebo; per-sample allocation not given. The investigators took samples on day 63 after the first vaccine or placebo injection. Clones were sequenced by immunoSEQ multiplex PCR, and TCRdb holds only the in-frame ones, with some missing. This table holds around 450,000 clones, about 88% found once. The sequenced sample was peripheral blood, obtained in a trial of Ad26.COV2.S vaccine versus placebo. The receptors shown here come from a person between 18 and 60 years old who received the Ad26.COV2.S COVID-19 vaccine or a placebo.

This chain links TRBV7-2 with TRBJ2-7; 8 bases are a match to TRBD1. The CDR3 totals 15 residues. Germline loops: CDR1 SGHTA, CDR2 FQGNSA. With V trimmed by 4 bases and J by 5 bases, 10 bases remained unmatched. The CDR3 DNA sequence: TGTGCCAGCAGCTCAGACAGGGGCAAGTTCAACGAGCAGTACTTC. As protein: CASSSDRGKFNEQYF.

The chain couples TRBV11-2 to TRBJ1-1; D is ambiguous. Germline V gene lookup returns CDR1 SGHAT and CDR2 FQNNGV. V lost 1 base and J 12 bases, leaving 15 bases between the germline ends. This CDR3 is 13 amino acids long. The CDR3 loop is CASSLGLDLETFF. CDR3 sequence (DNA): TGTGCCAGCAGCTTAGGGCTAGACCTGGAAACTTTCTTT. The full variable domain, with the rest looked up from reference TRBV11-2 and TRBJ1-1, is EAGVAQSPRYKIIEKRQSVAFWCNPISGHATLYWYQQILGQGPKLLIQFQNNGVVDDSQLPKDRFSAERLKGVDSTLKIQPAKLEDSAVYLCASSLGLDLETFFGQGTRLTVV.

The V call is TRBV19, the J call TRBJ1-5; a possible D gene is TRBD1 (6 bases). Trimming cost V 1 base and J 4 bases, with 8 bases left between them. The germline V gene encodes CDR1 LNHDA and CDR2 SQIVND (reference sequence). There are 14 residues in the CDR3. This CDR3 reads CASSIARGNQPQHF. CDR3 coding DNA: TGTGCCAGTAGTATAGCCAGGGGTAATCAGCCCCAGCATTTT.

The chain joins TRBV27 to TRBJ1-5, with TRBD1 as a possible D gene (5 bases). Germline V gene data show CDR1 as MNHEY and CDR2 as SMNVEV (reference sequence). The CDR3 is 13 residues long. The V gene lost 5 bases and the J gene lost 7 bases, with 12 bases spanning the gap. CDR3 sequence reads: CASSPGMWQPQHF. CDR3 bases: TGTGCCAGCAGTCCAGGGATGTGGCAGCCCCAGCATTTT.

This clone was seen only once. The chain is built from TRBV19 and TRBJ1-6; 8 positions match TRBD1. Germline CDR1 LNHDA, CDR2 SQIVND (reference sequence). The CDR3 length is 14 residues. Germline trimming cut 6 bases from V and 10 bases from J; bases unmatched to any gene: 8. CDR3 protein: CASRVWTGTSPLHF. As DNA, the CDR3 is TGTGCCAGTAGAGTCTGGACAGGGACATCACCCCTCCACTTT.